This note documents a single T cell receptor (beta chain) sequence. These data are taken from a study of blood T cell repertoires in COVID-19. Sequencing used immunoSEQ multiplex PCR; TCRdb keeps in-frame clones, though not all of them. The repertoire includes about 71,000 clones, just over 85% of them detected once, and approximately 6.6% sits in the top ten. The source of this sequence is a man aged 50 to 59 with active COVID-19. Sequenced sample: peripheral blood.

CDR3 residues: CASSRGQGAGTGELFF. In nucleotides, the CDR3 is TGTGCCAGCAGCCGCGGACAGGGGGCGGGCACCGGGGAGCTGTTTTTT. The gene calls are TRBV5-5 and TRBJ2-2, with 11 bases fitting TRBD1. V lost 4 bases to trimming and J lost 4 bases; unmatched junction nucleotides: 6. The CDR3 has 16 residues. Germline CDR1 SGHKS, CDR2 YYEKEE (reference sequence).